The 9 T cell receptor beta chains below come from one sample, sequenced in a study of beta chain features in type 1 diabetes. The isolated RNA, all of it, was reverse transcribed, so expressed TCRB transcripts were what got sequenced. Assay used: immunoSEQ multiplex PCR; TCRdb lists only in-frame clones, some missing. The sample yields 450,000 or so clones, roughly 11% seen once. Specimen: naive CD4+ T cells from blood. All receptors come from a woman younger than 35 in good health.

This clone showed up just a few times. The chain joins TRBV14 to TRBJ2-5; no clear D gene. Trimming took 4 bases from V and 7 from J, leaving 10 bases between them. The CDR3 covers 12 residues. Germline CDR1 and CDR2: SGHDN and FVKESK. CDR3 nucleotides: TGTGCCAGCAGCCCGCCTTCCATGACCCAGTACTTC. Encoded protein: CASSPPSMTQYF.

There are a few counts of this clone. CDR3 protein: CASSKREVRSNEQFF. CDR3 coding DNA: TGTGCCAGCAGTAAGCGGGAGGTGCGGAGCAATGAGCAGTTCTTC. The V call is TRBV2, the J call TRBJ2-1; 9 bases are shared with TRBD2. The CDR3 sequence is 15 residues long. From germline, CDR1 is SNHLY and CDR2 FYNNEI. Germline trimming cut 5 bases from V and 6 bases from J; bases unmatched to any gene: 8. Complete variable domain (other parts from reference TRBV2 and TRBJ2-1): EPEVTQTPSHQVTQMGQEVILRCVPISNHLYFYWYRQILGQKVEFLVSFYNNEISEKSEIFDDQFSVERPDGSNFTLKIRSTKLEDSAMYFCASSKREVRSNEQFFGPGTRLTVL.

This clone was detected only a few times. This rearrangement joins TRBV19 to TRBJ2-6; 8 positions match TRBD1. Unmatched junction bases numbered 11, after V lost 4 bases and J lost 0 bases. From germline, CDR1 is LNHDA and CDR2 SQIVND (reference sequence). This CDR3 is built from 19 residues. This chain's CDR3 is CASSTHRDRKFSGANVLTF. DNA of the CDR3: TGTGCCAGTAGTACACATCGGGACAGGAAATTCTCTGGGGCCAACGTCCTGACTTTC.

This clone occurred a few times. The genes are TRBV29-1 and TRBJ1-1; D is unclear. The CDR3 is made up of 12 amino acids. V gave up 6 bases and J gave up 1 base, with 9 bases separating them. Germline CDR1 reads SQVTM; CDR2 reads ANQGSEA. CDR3 in DNA: TGCAGCGTCCGGACCTCGAACACTGAAGCTTTCTTT. It translates to CSVRTSNTEAFF.

This clone occurred a few times. The chain combines TRBV15 with TRBJ2-1; D perhaps matches TRBD1 (6 bases). CDR3 length equals 14 residues. Trimming left V 0 bases short and J 5 bases short, with 8 bases between. CDR1 is LNHNV, CDR2 YYDKDF, per germline (reference sequence). The CDR3 sequence: CATSRDSGDNEQFF. The CDR3 nucleotides are TGTGCCACCAGCAGAGATTCAGGGGACAATGAGCAGTTCTTC.

The V gene is TRBV6-5, the J gene TRBJ1-2; 8 nucleotides agree with TRBD1. Germline assignment: CDR1 MNHEY and CDR2 SVGAGI. The CDR3 has 13 residues. Losses at the gene ends were 0 bases for V and 11 bases for J; bases not matched to a gene: 5. The CDR3 DNA sequence: TGTGCCAGCAGTTACTCTAGGACAGGGCGTTACACCTTC. Protein: CASSYSRTGRYTF.

This clone was counted between two and nine times. The chain has TRBV4-2 and TRBJ2-1; 13 bases line up with TRBD2. There are 17 residues in the CDR3. V lost 1 base, J lost 7 bases, and 7 bases stayed unmatched. In germline, CDR1 is LGHNA, CDR2 YNFKEQ. CDR3 sequence: CASSQAPGLAGRNEQFF. CDR3 bases: TGTGCCAGCAGCCAAGCCCCGGGACTAGCGGGGAGGAATGAGCAGTTCTTC.

This clone was seen a handful of times. The V and J genes are TRBV14 and TRBJ2-7; D unclear. The V end was cut by 5 bases, the J end by 0 bases, with 8 bases between. Germline V gene sequence: CDR1 SGHDN, CDR2 FVKESK. CDR3 length equals 13 residues. The CDR3: CASSVKNSYEQYF. CDR3 DNA: TGTGCCAGCAGCGTCAAGAACTCCTACGAGCAGTACTTC.

This clone has at least ten counts. Other DNA sequences in the same sample also yield this CDR3. This chain uses TRBV2 with TRBJ2-6; D gene ambiguous. CDR1 is SNHLY, CDR2 FYNNEI, per germline. This CDR3 has 13 residues. V was trimmed by 6 bases and J by 0 bases, leaving 3 bases between them. The CDR3 loop is CASRGSGANVLTF. DNA for the CDR3: TGTGCCAGCAGGGGCTCTGGGGCCAACGTCCTGACTTTC.